This TCR beta chain was recovered during a study of cytomegalovirus exposure and HLA in healthy donors. Comment on this clone: Its antigen is currently unknown.

The V and J ends lost 6 bases and 4 bases, in that order; junction bases with no gene match: 4. The germline CDR1 and CDR2 sequences are MDHEN and SYDVKM. CDR3 length: 13 residues. The method was immunoSEQ multiplex PCR; TCRdb's version includes in-frame clones alone and lacks a portion of them. The data hold 130,000 or so clones, with around 92% observed a single time. Donors were drawn from the approximately 110-subject validation cohort, separate from the approximately 670-subject first cohort. General observations from the study: The study labeled roughly 160 TCR beta chains cytomegalovirus-associated.

Sequenced input: PBMCs. The clonotype was recovered from a man aged 25-45 years in good health and CMV-seronegative. The rearrangement uses TRBV28 and TRBJ2-5, with 8 bases aligning to TRBD1. The DNA for the CDR3 is TGTGCCAGCAGGCTACAGGGGGTAGAGACCCAGTACTTC. This gives the protein CASRLQGVETQYF.